Listed below are T cell receptor beta chains from one sample, sequenced in a study of cytotoxic CD8 clonotypes in ibrutinib-treated CLL. Profiled with immunoSEQ multiplex PCR; TCRdb holds only in-frame clones, not every one. Of about 21,000 clones in the sample, roughly 72% are singletons; the top ten hold roughly 24%. This material consisted of PBMCs, taken before ibrutinib treatment. The receptors originated from a human donor with chronic lymphocytic leukemia. CDR3s include the opening cysteine and the closing phenylalanine or tryptophan. Fields, in order: V gene, J gene, clone size, D gene, CDR3 DNA, CDR3 protein. A D gene is named only where the DNA matches it firmly. Rows may omit the clone size; those that give it use once, few, many or a size class.

V: TRBV5-4
J: TRBJ2-5
size: -
D: -
DNA: TGTGCCAGCAGCTTAAGCCAGATACAAGAGACCCAGTACTTC
CDR3: CASSLSQIQETQYF

V: TRBV5-1
J: TRBJ1-2
size: -
D: -
DNA: TGCGCCAGCAGCTTGCCAGGGACTAACTATGGCTACACCTTC
CDR3: CASSLPGTNYGYTF

V: TRBV7-8
J: TRBJ1-2
size: -
D: TRBD1
DNA: TGTGCCAGCAGCTTATCAGAGGACAGGGGCGGCTATGGCTACACCTTC
CDR3: CASSLSEDRGGYGYTF

V: TRBV7-9
J: TRBJ2-7
size: few
D: TRBD1
DNA: TGTGCCAGCAGCCCCCAGGGGGTAAGGCAGTACTTC
CDR3: CASSPQGVRQYF

V: TRBV19
J: TRBJ2-7
size: -
D: -
DNA: TGTGCCAGTAGTACCCCGGGGTCGGGGTTCTACGAGCAGTACTTC
CDR3: CASSTPGSGFYEQYF

V: TRBV9
J: TRBJ2-3
size: -
D: -
DNA: TGTGCCAGCAGCGTAGACCCCGGAGGGACAGATACGCAGTATTTT
CDR3: CASSVDPGGTDTQYF

V: TRBV27
J: TRBJ1-5
size: -
D: -
DNA: TGTGCCAGCAGTTTATGGTACACGGGAGGCCATCAGCCCCAGCATTTT
CDR3: CASSLWYTGGHQPQHF

V: TRBV19
J: TRBJ2-3
size: -
D: -
DNA: TGTGCCAGTAGTATGACAGATACGCAGTATTTT
CDR3: CASSMTDTQYF

V: TRBV6-1
J: TRBJ2-3
size: -
D: -
DNA: TGTGCCAGCAGTGAAGCGAGTATGGAGAGCACAGATACGCAGTATTTT
CDR3: CASSEASMESTDTQYF

V: TRBV2
J: TRBJ2-3
size: -
D: -
DNA: TGTGCCAGCAGTGAATGGGGGAGGGATACGCAGTATTTT
CDR3: CASSEWGRDTQYF

V: TRBV7-2
J: TRBJ2-2
size: -
D: -
DNA: TGTGCCAGCAGCTTAGATAGGAGGGACACCGGGGAGCTGTTTTTT
CDR3: CASSLDRRDTGELFF

V: TRBV9
J: TRBJ2-1
size: -
D: -
DNA: TGTGCCAGCAGCTCCTTTTCGGGGTCCTACAATGAGCAGTTCTTC
CDR3: CASSSFSGSYNEQFF

V: TRBV7-9
J: TRBJ2-7
size: -
D: -
DNA: TGTGCCAGCAGCTTAGTGGGCTGGGGTGGACGCTACGAGCAGTACTTC
CDR3: CASSLVGWGGRYEQYF

V: TRBV9
J: TRBJ1-2
size: -
D: -
DNA: TGTGCCAGCAGAGGTCGGAGGGACTATGGCTACACCTTC
CDR3: CASRGRRDYGYTF

V: TRBV9
J: TRBJ2-4
size: -
D: -
DNA: TGTGCCAGCAGCGACTCGGCGGGGAACATTCAGTACTTC
CDR3: CASSDSAGNIQYF

V: TRBV7-3
J: TRBJ2-4
size: -
D: -
DNA: TGTGCCAGCAGCTTAGGAGGGAAAAACATTCAGTACTTC
CDR3: CASSLGGKNIQYF

V: TRBV5-1
J: TRBJ2-2
size: -
D: -
DNA: TGCGCCAGCAGCCTGATGAACACCGGGGAGCTGTTTTTT
CDR3: CASSLMNTGELFF

V: TRBV11-2
J: TRBJ1-1
size: once
D: -
DNA: TGTGCCAGCAGCTCGACAGTTAACACTGAAGCTTTCTTT
CDR3: CASSSTVNTEAFF

V: TRBV28
J: TRBJ2-2
size: -
D: -
DNA: TGTGCCAGCATATTAGGGAGGCGGGACACCGGGGAGCTGTTTTTT
CDR3: CASILGRRDTGELFF

V: TRBV7-3
J: TRBJ2-2
size: -
D: -
DNA: TGTGCCAGCAGCCCTAGACAGACGAACACCGGGGAGCTGTTTTTT
CDR3: CASSPRQTNTGELFF

V: TRBV28
J: TRBJ1-1
size: few
D: TRBD1
DNA: TGTGCCAGCAGTTGGGGACAGGCTGACACTGAAGCTTTCTTT
CDR3: CASSWGQADTEAFF

V: TRBV7-9
J: TRBJ1-5
size: -
D: -
DNA: TGTGCCAGCAGCGGCCTGGACGGCAATCAGCCCCAGCATTTT
CDR3: CASSGLDGNQPQHF

V: TRBV29-1
J: TRBJ2-1
size: -
D: TRBD2
DNA: TGCAGCACCCAGCGGGAAGACAATGAGCAGTTCTTC
CDR3: CSTQREDNEQFF